This T cell receptor beta chain was captured in a study of graft-versus-host responses after intestinal transplantation. At the level of the study: All recipients were transplanted with multivisceral, liver-intestinal, or isolated intestinal grafts.

Trimming cost V 7 bases and J 9 bases; bases outside gene matches: 7. CDR1 LNHDA and CDR2 SQIVND come from the germline V gene (reference sequence). The CDR3 has 14 residues. Overall study results and limits: In recipient marrow, GvH clones were found, and some appeared first in ileum or blood.

As for this clone: Its target is unknown. This specimen includes other DNA sequences encoding the same CDR3.

Produced via immunoSEQ multiplex PCR; TCRdb's table is partial and in-frame only. The table records more than 65,000 clones, under 90% of them present only once. The chain couples TRBV19 to TRBJ1-6, with 9 bases fitting TRBD1. The clonotype originates from a human donor who was the organ donor for an intestinal transplant. Source: unstimulated CD4+ T cells sorted from spleen or lymph node cells, taken before transplant. As DNA, the CDR3 is TGTGCCAGTACCACCGGGACAGGGAGTTCACCCCTCCACTTT. Translating gives CASTTGTGSSPLHF.